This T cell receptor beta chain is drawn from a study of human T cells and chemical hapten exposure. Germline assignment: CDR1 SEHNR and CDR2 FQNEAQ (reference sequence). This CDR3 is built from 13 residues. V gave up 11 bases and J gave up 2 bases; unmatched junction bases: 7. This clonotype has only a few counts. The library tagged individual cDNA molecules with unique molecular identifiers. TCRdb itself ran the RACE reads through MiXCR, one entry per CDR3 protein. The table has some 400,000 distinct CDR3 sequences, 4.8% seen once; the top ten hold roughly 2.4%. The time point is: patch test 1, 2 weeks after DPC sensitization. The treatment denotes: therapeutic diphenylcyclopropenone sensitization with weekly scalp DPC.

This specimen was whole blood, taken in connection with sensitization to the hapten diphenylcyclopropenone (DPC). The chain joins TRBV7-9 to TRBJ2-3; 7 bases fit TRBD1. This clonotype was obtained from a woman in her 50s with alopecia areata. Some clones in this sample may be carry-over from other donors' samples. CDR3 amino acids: CAEPGQNTDTQYF. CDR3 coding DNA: TGTGCCGAACCGGGACAGAACACAGATACGCAGTATTTT.